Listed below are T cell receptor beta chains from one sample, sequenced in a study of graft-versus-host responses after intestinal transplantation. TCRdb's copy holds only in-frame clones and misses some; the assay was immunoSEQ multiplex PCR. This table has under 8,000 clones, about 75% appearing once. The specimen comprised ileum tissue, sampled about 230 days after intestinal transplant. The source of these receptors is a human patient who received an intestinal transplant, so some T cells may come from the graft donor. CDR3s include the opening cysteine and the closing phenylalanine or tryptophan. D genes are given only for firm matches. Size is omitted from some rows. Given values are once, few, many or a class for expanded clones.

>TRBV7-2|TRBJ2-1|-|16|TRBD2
TGTGCCAGCAGCCTCCAGACGGGGGGGCTCTACAATGAGCAGTTCTTC
CASSLQTGGLYNEQFF
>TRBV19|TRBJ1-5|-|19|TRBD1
TGTGCCAGTAGTATAGCGGACAGGGGGTACACCTTTAGCAATCAGCCCCAGCATTTT
CASSIADRGYTFSNQPQHF
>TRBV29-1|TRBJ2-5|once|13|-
TGCAGCGTGGATAGCACAGGGACCGAGACCCAGTACTTC
CSVDSTGTETQYF
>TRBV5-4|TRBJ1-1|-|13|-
TGTGCCAGCAGCTCAGGACAGAACACTGAAGCTTTCTTT
CASSSGQNTEAFF
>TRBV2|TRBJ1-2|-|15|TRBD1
TGTGCCAGCAGTGTAGGACAGGCGCTACCTGGTGGCTACACCTTC
CASSVGQALPGGYTF
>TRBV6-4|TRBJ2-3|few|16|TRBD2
TGTGCCAGCAGTGTCCCCGGTAGCGGGGGGGAAGATACGCAGTATTTT
CASSVPGSGGEDTQYF
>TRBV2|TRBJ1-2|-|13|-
TGTGCCAGCAGTGATGCGACTTTCTATGGCCACACCTTC
CASSDATFYGHTF
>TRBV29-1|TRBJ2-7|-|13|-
TGCAGCGTCCTTAGGGACTTTCCCTACGAGCAGTACTTC
CSVLRDFPYEQYF
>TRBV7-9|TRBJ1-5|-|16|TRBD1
TGTGCCAGCAGCCCGGGAACGACAGGGAAGGATCAGCCCCAGCATTTT
CASSPGTTGKDQPQHF
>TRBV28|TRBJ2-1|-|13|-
TGTGCCAGCAGTGACCGGGTTATACTTGAGCAGTTCTTC
CASSDRVILEQFF
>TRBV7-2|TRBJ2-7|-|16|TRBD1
TGTGCCAGCAGCTACGACTCGGGACAGGGTTCCTACGAGCAGTACTTC
CASSYDSGQGSYEQYF
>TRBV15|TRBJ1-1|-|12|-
TGTGCCACCCGGGGGGGGAACACTGAAGCTTTCTTT
CATRGGNTEAFF
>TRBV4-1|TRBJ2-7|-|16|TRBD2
TGCGCCAGCAGCCAGGCGTGGGGACTAAACCCCTACGAGCAGTACTTC
CASSQAWGLNPYEQYF
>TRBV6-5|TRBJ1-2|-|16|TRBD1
TGTGCCAGCAGTTACGCACACAGGGGGCGGAACTATGGCTACACCTTC
CASSYAHRGRNYGYTF
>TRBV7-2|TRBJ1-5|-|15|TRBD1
TGTGCCAGCAGCCCGGGGACAGGGAAACATCAGCCCCAGCATTTT
CASSPGTGKHQPQHF
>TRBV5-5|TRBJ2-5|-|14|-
TGTGCCAGCAGCTTGGCCCGGGGGACAGAGACCCAGTACTTC
CASSLARGTETQYF